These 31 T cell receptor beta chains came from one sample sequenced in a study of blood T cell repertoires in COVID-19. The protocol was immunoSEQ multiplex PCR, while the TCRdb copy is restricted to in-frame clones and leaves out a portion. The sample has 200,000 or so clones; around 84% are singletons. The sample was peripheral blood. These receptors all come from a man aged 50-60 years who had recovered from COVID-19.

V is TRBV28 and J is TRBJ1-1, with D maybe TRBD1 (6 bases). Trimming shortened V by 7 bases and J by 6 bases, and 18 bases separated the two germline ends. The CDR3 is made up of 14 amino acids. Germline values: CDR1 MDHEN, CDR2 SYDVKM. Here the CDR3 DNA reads TGTGCCAGCATCCAAGACAGGACACGTCCTGAAGCTTTCTTT. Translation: CASIQDRTRPEAFF. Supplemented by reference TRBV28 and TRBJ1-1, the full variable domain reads DVKVTQSSRYLVKRTGEKVFLECVQDMDHENMFWYRQDPGLGLRLIYFSYDVKMKEKGDIPEGYSVSREKKERFSLILESASTNQTSMYLCASIQDRTRPEAFFGQGTRLTVV.

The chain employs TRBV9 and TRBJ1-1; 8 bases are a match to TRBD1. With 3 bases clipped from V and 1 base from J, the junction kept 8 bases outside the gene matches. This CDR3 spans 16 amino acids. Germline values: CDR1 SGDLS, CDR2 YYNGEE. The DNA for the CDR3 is TGTGCCAGCAGCGCCCAGGGGGCGAAGACGAACACTGAAGCTTTCTTT. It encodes CASSAQGAKTNTEAFF.

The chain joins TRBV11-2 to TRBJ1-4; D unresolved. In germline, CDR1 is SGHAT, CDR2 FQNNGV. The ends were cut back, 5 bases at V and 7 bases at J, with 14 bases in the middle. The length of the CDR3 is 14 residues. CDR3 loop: CASSLALGSEKLFF. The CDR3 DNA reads TGTGCCAGCAGCCTTGCGCTAGGATCTGAAAAACTGTTTTTT.

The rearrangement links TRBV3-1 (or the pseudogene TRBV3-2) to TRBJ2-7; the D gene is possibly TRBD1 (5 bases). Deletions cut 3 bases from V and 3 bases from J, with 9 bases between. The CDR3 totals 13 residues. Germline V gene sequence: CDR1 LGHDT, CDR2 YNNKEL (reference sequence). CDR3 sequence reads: CASSHGHFYEQYF. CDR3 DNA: TGTGCCAGCAGCCACGGACACTTCTACGAGCAGTACTTC.

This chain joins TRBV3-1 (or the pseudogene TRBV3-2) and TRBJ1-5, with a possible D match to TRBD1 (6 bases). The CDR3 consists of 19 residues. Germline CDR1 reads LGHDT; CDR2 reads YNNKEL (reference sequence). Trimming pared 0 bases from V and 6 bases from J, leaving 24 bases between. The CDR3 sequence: CASSQEPLTGLWSVQPQHF. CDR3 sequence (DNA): TGTGCCAGCAGCCAAGAACCCTTGACAGGATTGTGGAGCGTTCAGCCCCAGCATTTT.

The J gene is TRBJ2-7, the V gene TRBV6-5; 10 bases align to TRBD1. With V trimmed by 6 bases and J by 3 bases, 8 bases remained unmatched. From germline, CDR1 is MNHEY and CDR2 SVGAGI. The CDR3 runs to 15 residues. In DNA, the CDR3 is TGTGCCAGCAGGGGTAGGGACAGGGGTGGCTACGAGCAGTACTTC. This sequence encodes CASRGRDRGGYEQYF.

The CDR3 DNA reads as TGTGCCAGCAGCCTCGGGACGGGACAGGTGAGGGGGTCCCAGCATTTT. Translating it yields CASSLGTGQVRGSQHF. The chain combines TRBV5-6 with TRBJ1-5; 8 nucleotides match TRBD1. The length of the CDR3 is 16 residues. The J segment lost 11 bases and the V segment lost 4 bases, leaving 17 bases of the junction unmatched. Per germline, CDR1 SGHDT and CDR2 YYEEEE.

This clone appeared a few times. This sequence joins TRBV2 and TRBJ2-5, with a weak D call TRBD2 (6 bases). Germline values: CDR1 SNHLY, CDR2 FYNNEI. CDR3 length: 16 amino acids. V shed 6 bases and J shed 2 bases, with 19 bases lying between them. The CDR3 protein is CASRGTLNNEQETQYF. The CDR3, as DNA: TGTGCCAGCAGGGGGACTCTTAATAATGAACAAGAGACCCAGTACTTC. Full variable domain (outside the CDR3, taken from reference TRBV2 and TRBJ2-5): EPEVTQTPSHQVTQMGQEVILRCVPISNHLYFYWYRQILGQKVEFLVSFYNNEISEKSEIFDDQFSVERPDGSNFTLKIRSTKLEDSAMYFCASRGTLNNEQETQYFGPGTRLLVL.

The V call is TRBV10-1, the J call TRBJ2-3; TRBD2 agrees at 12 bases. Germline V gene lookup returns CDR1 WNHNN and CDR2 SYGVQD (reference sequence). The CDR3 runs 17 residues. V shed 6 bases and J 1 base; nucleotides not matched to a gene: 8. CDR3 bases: TGCGCCAGCAGCCCGCTAGCGGGAGGGCCGGGCACAGATACGCAGTATTTT. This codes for CASSPLAGGPGTDTQYF.

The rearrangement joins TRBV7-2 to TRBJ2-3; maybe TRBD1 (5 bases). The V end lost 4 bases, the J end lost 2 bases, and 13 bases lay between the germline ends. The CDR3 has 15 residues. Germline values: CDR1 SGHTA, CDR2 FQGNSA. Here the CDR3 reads CASSSPGWYTDTQYF. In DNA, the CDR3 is TGTGCCAGCAGCTCCCCAGGGTGGTACACAGATACGCAGTATTTT. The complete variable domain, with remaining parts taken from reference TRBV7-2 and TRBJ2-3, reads GAGVSQSPSNKVTEKGKDVELRCDPISGHTALYWYRQSLGQGLEFLIYFQGNSAPDKSGLPSDRFSAERTGGSVSTLTIQRTQQEDSAVYLCASSSPGWYTDTQYFGPGTRLTVL.

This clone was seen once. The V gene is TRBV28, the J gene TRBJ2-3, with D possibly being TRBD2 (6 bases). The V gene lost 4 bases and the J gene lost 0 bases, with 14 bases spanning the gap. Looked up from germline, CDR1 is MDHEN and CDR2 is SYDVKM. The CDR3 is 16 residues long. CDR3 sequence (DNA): TGTGCCAGCAGTTCCTTACTAGCTCCTAGCACAGATACGCAGTATTTT. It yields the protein CASSSLLAPSTDTQYF.

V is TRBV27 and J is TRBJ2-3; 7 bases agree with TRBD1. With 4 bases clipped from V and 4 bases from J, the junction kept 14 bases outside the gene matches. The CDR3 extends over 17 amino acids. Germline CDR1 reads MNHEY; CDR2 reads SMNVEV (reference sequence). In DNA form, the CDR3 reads TGTGCCAGCAGTTCCCTAAGACAGGGTCTCAGGGCAGATACGCAGTATTTT. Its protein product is CASSSLRQGLRADTQYF.

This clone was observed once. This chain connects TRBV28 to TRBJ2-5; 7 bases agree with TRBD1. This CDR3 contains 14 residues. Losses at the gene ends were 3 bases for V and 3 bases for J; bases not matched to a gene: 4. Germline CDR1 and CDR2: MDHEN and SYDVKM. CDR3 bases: TGTGCCAGCAGTTTGGTAGGGGGCAAAGAGACCCAGTACTTC. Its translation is CASSLVGGKETQYF.

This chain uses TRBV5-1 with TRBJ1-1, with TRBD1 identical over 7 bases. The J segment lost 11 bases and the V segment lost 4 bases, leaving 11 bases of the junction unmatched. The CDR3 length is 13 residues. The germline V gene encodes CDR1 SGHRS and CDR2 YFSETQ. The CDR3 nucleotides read TGCGCCAGCAGCGGGGACAGTCTGAAAGTGGCTTTCTTT. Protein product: CASSGDSLKVAFF.

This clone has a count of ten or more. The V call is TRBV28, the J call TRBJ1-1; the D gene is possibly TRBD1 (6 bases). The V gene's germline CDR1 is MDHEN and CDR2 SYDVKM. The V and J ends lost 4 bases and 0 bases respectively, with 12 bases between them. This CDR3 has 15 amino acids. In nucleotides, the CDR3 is TGTGCCAGCAGTTACAGTAGGGGGTTGAACACTGAAGCTTTCTTT. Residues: CASSYSRGLNTEAFF.

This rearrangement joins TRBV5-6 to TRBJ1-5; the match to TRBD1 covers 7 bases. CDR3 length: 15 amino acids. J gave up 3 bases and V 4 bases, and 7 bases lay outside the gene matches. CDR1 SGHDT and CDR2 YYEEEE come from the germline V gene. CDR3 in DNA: TGTGCCAGCAGCCTAACGGGACAGTCCAATCAGCCCCAGCATTTT. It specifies CASSLTGQSNQPQHF.

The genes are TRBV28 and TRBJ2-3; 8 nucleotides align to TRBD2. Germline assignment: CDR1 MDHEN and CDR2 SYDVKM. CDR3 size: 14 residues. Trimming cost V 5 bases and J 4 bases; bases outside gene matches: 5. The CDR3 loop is CASSPGLVADTQYF. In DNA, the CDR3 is TGTGCCAGCAGTCCGGGACTAGTTGCAGATACGCAGTATTTT.

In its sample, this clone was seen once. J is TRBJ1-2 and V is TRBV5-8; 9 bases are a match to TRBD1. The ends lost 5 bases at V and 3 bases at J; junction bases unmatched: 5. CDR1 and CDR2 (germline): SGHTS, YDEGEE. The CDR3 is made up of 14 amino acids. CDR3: CASRHRGQDYGYTF. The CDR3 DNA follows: TGTGCCAGCAGGCACAGGGGGCAAGACTATGGCTACACCTTC. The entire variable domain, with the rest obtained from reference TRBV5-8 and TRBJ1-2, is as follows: EAGVTQSPTHLIKTRGQQATLRCSPISGHTSVYWYQQALGLGLQFLLWYDEGEERNRGNFPPRFSGRQFPNYSSELNVNALELEDSALYLCASRHRGQDYGYTFGSGTRLTVV.

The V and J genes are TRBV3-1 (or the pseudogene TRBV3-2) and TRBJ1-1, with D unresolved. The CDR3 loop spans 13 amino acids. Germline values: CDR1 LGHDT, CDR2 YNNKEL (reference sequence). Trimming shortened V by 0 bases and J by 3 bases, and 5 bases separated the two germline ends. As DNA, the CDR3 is TGTGCCAGCAGCCAAGATGCGTACACTGAAGCTTTCTTT. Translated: CASSQDAYTEAFF.

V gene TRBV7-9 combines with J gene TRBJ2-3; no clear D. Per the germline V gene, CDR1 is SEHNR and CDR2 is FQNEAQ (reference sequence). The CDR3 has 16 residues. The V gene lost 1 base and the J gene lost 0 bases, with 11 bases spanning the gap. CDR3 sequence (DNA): TGTGCCAGCAGCTTAGTTTACAGCACTAGCACAGATACGCAGTATTTT. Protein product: CASSLVYSTSTDTQYF.

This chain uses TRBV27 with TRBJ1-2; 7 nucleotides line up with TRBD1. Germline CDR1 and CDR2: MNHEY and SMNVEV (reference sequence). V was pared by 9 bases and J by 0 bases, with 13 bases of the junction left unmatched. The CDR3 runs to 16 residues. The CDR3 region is CASANRGRNTNYGYTF. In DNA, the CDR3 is TGTGCCAGTGCGAACAGGGGAAGAAATACTAACTATGGCTACACCTTC.

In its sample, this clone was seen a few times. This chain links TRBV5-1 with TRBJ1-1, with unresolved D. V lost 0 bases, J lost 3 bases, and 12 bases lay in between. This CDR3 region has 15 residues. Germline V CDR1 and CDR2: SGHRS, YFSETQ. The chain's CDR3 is CASSLVVGRDTEAFF. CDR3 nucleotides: TGCGCCAGCAGCTTGGTCGTAGGCCGGGACACTGAAGCTTTCTTT. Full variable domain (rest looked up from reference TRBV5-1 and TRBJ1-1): KAGVTQTPRYLIKTRGQQVTLSCSPISGHRSVSWYQQTPGQGLQFLFEYFSETQRNKGNFPGRFSGRQFSNSRSEMNVSTLELGDSALYLCASSLVVGRDTEAFFGQGTRLTVV.

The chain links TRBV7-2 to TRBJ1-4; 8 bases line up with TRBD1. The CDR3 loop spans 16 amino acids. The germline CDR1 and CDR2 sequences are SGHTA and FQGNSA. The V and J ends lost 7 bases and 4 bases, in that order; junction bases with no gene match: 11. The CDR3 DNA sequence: TGTGCCAGCACTCCCGGGACAGGAAGTAATAATGAAAAACTGTTTTTT. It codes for CASTPGTGSNNEKLFF.

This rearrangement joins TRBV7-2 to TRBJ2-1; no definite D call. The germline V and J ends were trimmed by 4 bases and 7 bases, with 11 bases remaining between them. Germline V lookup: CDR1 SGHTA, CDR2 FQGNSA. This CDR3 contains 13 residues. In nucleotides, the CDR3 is TGTGCCAGCAGCTCACCAAACTTGAATGAGCAGTTCTTC. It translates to CASSSPNLNEQFF. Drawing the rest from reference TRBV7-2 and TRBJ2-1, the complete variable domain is GAGVSQSPSNKVTEKGKDVELRCDPISGHTALYWYRQSLGQGLEFLIYFQGNSAPDKSGLPSDRFSAERTGGSVSTLTIQRTQQEDSAVYLCASSSPNLNEQFFGPGTRLTVL.

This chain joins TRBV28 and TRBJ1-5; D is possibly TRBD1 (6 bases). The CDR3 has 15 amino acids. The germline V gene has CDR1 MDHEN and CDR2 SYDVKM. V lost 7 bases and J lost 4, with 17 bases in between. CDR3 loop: CASTPGRGLNQPQHF. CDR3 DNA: TGTGCCAGCACTCCAGGGCGGGGGCTTAATCAGCCCCAGCATTTT.

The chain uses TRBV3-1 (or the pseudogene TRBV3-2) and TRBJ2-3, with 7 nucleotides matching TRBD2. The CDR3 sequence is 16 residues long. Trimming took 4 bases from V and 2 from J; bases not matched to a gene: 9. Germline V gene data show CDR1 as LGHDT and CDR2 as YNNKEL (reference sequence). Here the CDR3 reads CASSPAPGGVTDTQYF. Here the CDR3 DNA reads TGTGCCAGCAGCCCCGCCCCGGGGGGAGTCACAGATACGCAGTATTTT.

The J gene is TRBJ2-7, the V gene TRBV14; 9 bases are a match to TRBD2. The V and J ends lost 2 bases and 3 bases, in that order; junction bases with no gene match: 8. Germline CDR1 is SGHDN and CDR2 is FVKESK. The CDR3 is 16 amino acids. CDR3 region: CASSQSVREGGYEQYF. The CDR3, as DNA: TGTGCCAGCAGCCAATCCGTGCGGGAGGGTGGCTACGAGCAGTACTTC.

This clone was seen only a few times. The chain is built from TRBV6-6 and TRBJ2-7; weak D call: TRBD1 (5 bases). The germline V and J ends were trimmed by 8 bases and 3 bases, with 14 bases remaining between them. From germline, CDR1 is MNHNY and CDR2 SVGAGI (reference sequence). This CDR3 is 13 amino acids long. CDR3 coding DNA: TGTGCCAGCGGCTCGCAGGGTAACTACGAGCAGTACTTC. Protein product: CASGSQGNYEQYF.

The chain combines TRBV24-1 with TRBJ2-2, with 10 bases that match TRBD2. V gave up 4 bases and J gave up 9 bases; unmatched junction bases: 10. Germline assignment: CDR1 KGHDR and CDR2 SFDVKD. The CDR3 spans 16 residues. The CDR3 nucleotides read TGTGCCACCAGTGAAGCCGGGACTAGCGCCTCCCGGGAGCTGTTTTTT. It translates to CATSEAGTSASRELFF.

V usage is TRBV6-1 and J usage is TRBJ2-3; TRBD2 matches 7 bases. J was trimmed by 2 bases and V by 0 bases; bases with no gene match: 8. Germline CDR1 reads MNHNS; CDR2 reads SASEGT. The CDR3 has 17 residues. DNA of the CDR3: TGTGCCAGCAGTGAAGCGTCTAGCGGTTCTTACACAGATACGCAGTATTTT. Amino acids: CASSEASSGSYTDTQYF.

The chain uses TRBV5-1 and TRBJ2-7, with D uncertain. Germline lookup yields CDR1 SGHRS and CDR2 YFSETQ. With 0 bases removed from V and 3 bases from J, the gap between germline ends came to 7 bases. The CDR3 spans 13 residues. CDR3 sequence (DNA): TGCGCCAGCAGCTTGGCTCTCGGCTACGAGCAGTACTTC. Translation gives CASSLALGYEQYF.